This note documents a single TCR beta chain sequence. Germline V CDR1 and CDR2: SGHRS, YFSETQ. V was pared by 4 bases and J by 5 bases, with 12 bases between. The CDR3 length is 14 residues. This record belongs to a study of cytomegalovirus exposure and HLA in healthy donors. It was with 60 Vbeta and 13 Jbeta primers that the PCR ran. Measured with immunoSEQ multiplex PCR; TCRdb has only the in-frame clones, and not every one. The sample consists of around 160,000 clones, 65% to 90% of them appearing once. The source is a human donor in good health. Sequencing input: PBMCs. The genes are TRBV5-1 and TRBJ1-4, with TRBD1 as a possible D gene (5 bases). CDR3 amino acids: CASSLRQQNEKLFF. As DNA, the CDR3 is TGCGCCAGCAGCCTTCGACAGCAGAATGAAAAACTGTTTTTT.